A single sample is the source of the 18 T cell receptor beta chains below, sequenced in a study of cytomegalovirus exposure and HLA in healthy donors. PCR employed 60 Vbeta and 13 Jbeta primers. Sequencing used immunoSEQ multiplex PCR; TCRdb keeps in-frame clones, though not all of them. In the table there are about 160,000 clones, approximately 90% of which are singletons. Sequencing was done on a sample of PBMCs. These receptors were taken from a woman aged 25-40 years in good health and CMV-seronegative.

The DNA for the CDR3 is TGTGCCAGCAGTTACTCGTCGAGCTCTGGAAACACCATATATTTT. This gives the protein CASSYSSSSGNTIYF. The V gene is TRBV6-5, the J gene TRBJ1-3, with D uncertain. V was trimmed by 0 bases and J by 0 bases, leaving 6 bases between them. CDR1 is MNHEY and CDR2 is SVGAGI in the germline V gene. This CDR3 region has 15 residues.

There are a few counts of this clone. The CDR3 is CASSLRSQNTEAFF. The CDR3 DNA sequence: TGCGCCAGCAGCTTGCGGAGCCAGAACACTGAAGCTTTCTTT. The rearrangement links TRBV5-1 to TRBJ1-1; D unresolved. The CDR3 totals 14 residues. Germline lookup yields CDR1 SGHRS and CDR2 YFSETQ. V was cut by 1 base and J by 1 base, with 8 bases left in between.

A single count supports this clone. The rearrangement uses TRBV19 and TRBJ2-3; 7 bases are shared with TRBD1. This CDR3 has 13 amino acids. The germline V gene has CDR1 LNHDA and CDR2 SQIVND (reference sequence). J was trimmed by 4 bases and V by 6 bases; bases with no gene match: 4. The CDR3 DNA sequence: TGTGCCAGTAGAAGGGACAGCGCAGATACGCAGTATTTT. It translates to CASRRDSADTQYF.

The chain joins TRBV9 to TRBJ2-5, with TRBD2 matching 7 bases. Matching the DNA end better, TRBJ2-7 makes the J call doubtful. CDR3 length: 13 amino acids. In germline, CDR1 is SGDLS, CDR2 YYNGEE. In nucleotides, the CDR3 is TGTGCCAGCAGCCCCGGGGGGTCCTACGAGCAGTACTTC. This translates into CASSPGGSYEQYF.

V gene TRBV19 combines with J gene TRBJ2-1; 7 bases map to TRBD2. V was clipped by 3 bases and J by 7 bases; unmatched bases: 9. The CDR3 extends over 15 amino acids. Germline lookup yields CDR1 LNHDA and CDR2 SQIVND (reference sequence). The DNA for the CDR3 is TGTGCCAGTAGTATGGCCAGCGGGAATAGAAATGAGCAGTTCTTC. It translates to CASSMASGNRNEQFF.

The V and J genes are TRBV19 and TRBJ1-2; 7 nucleotides agree with TRBD1. The germline V gene encodes CDR1 LNHDA and CDR2 SQIVND (reference sequence). The CDR3 contains 16 residues. Trimming at V came to 0 bases and at J to 7 bases, leaving 11 bases not matched to a gene. The CDR3: CASSIEGGRGIRGYTF. The CDR3 region has the DNA TGTGCCAGTAGTATAGAAGGCGGCAGGGGGATACGTGGCTACACCTTC.

This chain connects TRBV5-1 to TRBJ1-4, with 10 bases identical to TRBD1. The trim removed 4 bases at V and 7 bases at J, leaving 4 bases unmatched. The CDR3 loop spans 14 amino acids. CDR1 is SGHRS, CDR2 YFSETQ, per germline. The CDR3 DNA is TGCGCCAGCAGCACCGGACAGGGGGGTGAAAAACTGTTTTTT. This codes for CASSTGQGGEKLFF.

CDR3 amino acids: CASSLAGGSGETQYF. In DNA, the CDR3 is TGCGCCAGCAGCTTGGCCGGGGGAAGTGGAGAGACCCAGTACTTC. The chain combines TRBV5-1 with TRBJ2-5, with D maybe TRBD2 (6 bases). This CDR3 region has 15 residues. The ends were cut back, 0 bases at V and 4 bases at J, with 13 bases in the middle. Looked up from germline, CDR1 is SGHRS and CDR2 is YFSETQ.

The rearrangement joins TRBV19 to TRBJ2-3, with TRBD1 matching over 8 bases. Germline V CDR1 and CDR2: LNHDA, SQIVND (reference sequence). The CDR3 extends over 15 amino acids. V trimming: 5 bases; J trimming: 3 bases; junction bases outside the gene matches: 7. CDR3 in amino acids: CASSQRTGRTDTQYF. CDR3 nucleotide sequence: TGTGCCAGTAGTCAAAGGACAGGGAGGACAGATACGCAGTATTTT.

The rearrangement links TRBV6-1 to TRBJ1-2; 7 bases are shared with TRBD1. From germline, CDR1 is MNHNS and CDR2 SASEGT. The J segment lost 8 bases and the V segment lost 6 bases, leaving 15 bases of the junction unmatched. The CDR3 is made up of 15 amino acids. The DNA of the CDR3 is TGTGCCAGCAGCGATACACAGGGGATACCCTACGGCTACACCTTC. Its protein is CASSDTQGIPYGYTF.

The chain is built from TRBV9 and TRBJ2-7; possibly TRBD1 for D (7 bases). The V end lost 0 bases, the J end lost 5 bases, and 15 bases lay between the germline ends. The CDR3 spans 15 residues. Per germline, CDR1 SGDLS and CDR2 YYNGEE. CDR3 sequence (DNA): TGTGCCAGCAGCGTAGAAGGCAGGGGGGACGACGAGCAGTACTTC. Protein sequence: CASSVEGRGDDEQYF.

The V and J genes are TRBV6-1 and TRBJ1-4; TRBD1 is a possible D gene (6 bases). The CDR3 is 15 residues long. V was pared by 6 bases and J by 2 bases, with 13 bases between. Germline V gives CDR1 MNHNS, CDR2 SASEGT. CDR3 protein: CASRGGVATNEKLFF. CDR3 sequence (DNA): TGTGCCAGCAGAGGGGGGGTGGCGACTAATGAAAAACTGTTTTTT.

This rearrangement joins TRBV7-2 to TRBJ2-2; D gene uncertain. The ends were cut back, 5 bases at V and 7 bases at J, with 11 bases in the middle. The CDR3 length is 13 residues. Germline CDR1 is SGHTA and CDR2 is FQGNSA. The CDR3 spells CASSRNTLGELFF. CDR3 in DNA: TGTGCCAGCAGCCGCAACACCCTCGGGGAGCTGTTTTTT.

The chain uses TRBV5-5 and TRBJ2-7; D remains unclear. Trimming shortened V by 5 bases and J by 3 bases, and 21 bases separated the two germline ends. The CDR3 consists of 16 residues. Germline V gene sequence: CDR1 SGHKS, CDR2 YYEKEE (reference sequence). CDR3 nucleotides: TGTGCCAGCAGTAATGGAGAGTCCTCGGCCGTCTACGAGCAGTACTTC. As protein: CASSNGESSAVYEQYF.

The chain has TRBV18 and TRBJ2-1; 7 bases fit TRBD2. The CDR3 loop spans 17 amino acids. J lost 5 bases, V lost 2 bases, and 12 bases had no gene match. Germline V gene sequence: CDR1 KGHSH, CDR2 LQKENI. The CDR3 sequence is CASSPGVRGVGNNEQFF. The CDR3, as DNA: TGTGCCAGCTCACCAGGGGTTCGGGGGGTCGGAAACAATGAGCAGTTCTTC.

The CDR3 is CASSPGGRDTQYF. The CDR3 bases are TGTGCCAGCAGTCCCGGCGGCAGAGATACGCAGTATTTT. The chain combines TRBV28 with TRBJ2-3, with no clear D. Germline CDR1 and CDR2: MDHEN and SYDVKM. CDR3 length: 13 amino acids. The germline V and J ends were trimmed by 5 bases and 5 bases, with 11 bases remaining between them.

This clone was seen just once. The V call is TRBV28, the J call TRBJ2-7; possible D gene TRBD2, 6 bases. Germline CDR1 MDHEN, CDR2 SYDVKM. V was shortened by 5 bases and J by 9 bases, with 23 bases between the two germline ends. The CDR3 sequence is 15 residues long. DNA of the CDR3: TGTGCCAGCAGTCAAATTAAACGGGGGTCCCACGGGCAGTACTTC. Amino acids: CASSQIKRGSHGQYF.

Comments on this clone: This same CDR3 is encoded by further DNA sequences in the sample. V usage is TRBV5-1 and J usage is TRBJ1-3; 7 positions match TRBD1. After removal of 3 bases from V and 1 base from J, the junction contained 10 bases not matched to a gene. This CDR3 spans 17 amino acids. CDR1 and CDR2 (germline): SGHRS, YFSETQ. The CDR3 protein is CASSWGTVPSSGNTIYF. The CDR3 region has the DNA TGCGCCAGCAGCTGGGGGACAGTTCCGAGTTCTGGAAACACCATATATTTT.